A selection of T cell receptor beta chains follows, all from one sample in a study of Ad26.COV2.S vaccination and SARS-CoV-2 variants. The method was immunoSEQ multiplex PCR; TCRdb's version includes in-frame clones alone and lacks a portion of them. The sample lists about 680,000 clones; roughly nine tenths were seen once. Sequencing was performed on peripheral blood, taken in a trial of Ad26.COV2.S vaccine versus placebo. These receptors all come from a person between 18 and 59 years old who received the Ad26.COV2.S COVID-19 vaccine or a placebo. CDR3s include the opening cysteine and the closing phenylalanine or tryptophan. Fields, in order: J gene, clone size, D gene, V gene, CDR3 DNA, CDR3 protein. The D gene is left open where the match is weak. Clone size appears in some rows only: once, few, many, or a class for an expanded clone.

>TRBJ2-5|-|-|TRBV7-9
TGTGCCAGCAGAAAAGGGAGTGATAGTGAGACCCAGTACTTC
CASRKGSDSETQYF
>TRBJ2-7|once|TRBD2|TRBV4-2
TGTGCCAGCAGCCAAGGACTAGCGGAGGGGGAGCAGTACTTC
CASSQGLAEGEQYF
>TRBJ2-2|-|-|TRBV6-4
TGTGCCAGCTCTTACGGGTATAACACCGGGGAGCTGTTTTTT
CASSYGYNTGELFF
>TRBJ2-1|-|-|TRBV15
TGTGCCACCAGCAGAGATCCCCAGGTCGACAGAAACAATGAGCAGTTCTTC
CATSRDPQVDRNNEQFF
>TRBJ2-7|-|TRBD1|TRBV29-1
TGCAGCGTTTCCGACAGGGGAAACTCCTACGAGCAGTACTTC
CSVSDRGNSYEQYF
>TRBJ2-3|-|-|TRBV5-4
TGTGCCAGCAGCTACTCCCCCCCAGATACGCAGTATTTT
CASSYSPPDTQYF
>TRBJ1-6|once|-|TRBV19
TGTGCCAGTAGTATCCCTGGGGGTCCAGAGTCACCCCTCCACTTT
CASSIPGGPESPLHF
>TRBJ1-1|-|TRBD1|TRBV3-1/TRBV3-2
TGTGCCAGCAGCCCGGGACAGGGGTTGGGCACTGAAGCTTTCTTT
CASSPGQGLGTEAFF
>TRBJ2-7|-|TRBD2|TRBV6-2/TRBV6-3
TGTGCCAGCAGTTACTCAGTCGGGACTAGGCACTTC
CASSYSVGTRHF
>TRBJ2-7|-|-|TRBV7-2
TGTGCCAGCAGCGTTCAGACATCCCCTAGCTACGAGCAGTACTTC
CASSVQTSPSYEQYF
>TRBJ1-4|-|-|TRBV7-9
TGTGCCAGCACGTTTGGGGCAACTAATGAAAAACTGTTTTTT
CASTFGATNEKLFF
>TRBJ2-1|-|-|TRBV27
TGTGCCAGCAGTTTTGCTAGGACCAATGAGCAGTTCTTC
CASSFARTNEQFF
>TRBJ2-5|-|-|TRBV7-6
TGTGCCAGCAGCTTAGTTGGTAGCGGAGAGACCCAGTACTTC
CASSLVGSGETQYF
>TRBJ2-7|-|TRBD2|TRBV11-2
TGTGCCAGCAGCTTAGCTAGCGGGGTGTACGAGCAGTACTTC
CASSLASGVYEQYF
>TRBJ2-5|-|TRBD2|TRBV18
TGTGCCAGCTCACCAGGACTAGCGGGGGGCCACCAAGAGACCCAGTACTTC
CASSPGLAGGHQETQYF
>TRBJ2-5|-|-|TRBV15
TGTGCCACCAGCAGAGATCCCGGGGGGCCCTCCGAGACCCAGTACTTC
CATSRDPGGPSETQYF
>TRBJ1-1|-|TRBD1|TRBV5-1
TGCGCCAGCAGCTCCACAGGGGCGATCGACACTGAAGCTTTCTTT
CASSSTGAIDTEAFF
>TRBJ1-4|-|-|TRBV5-1
TGCGCCAGCAGCCCACAGGTTCAGGCCGAAAAACTGTTTTTT
CASSPQVQAEKLFF
>TRBJ1-4|-|-|TRBV19
TGTGCCAGTAGTATCGACGGCACAACTAATGAAAAACTGTTTTTT
CASSIDGTTNEKLFF
>TRBJ2-2|-|-|TRBV25-1
TGTGCCAGCAGTCAACCAGGGAGTCACGGGGAGCTGTTTTTT
CASSQPGSHGELFF
>TRBJ1-5|-|-|TRBV7-2
TGTGCCAGCAGCTTAGCGGACCTCTATCAGCCCCAGCATTTT
CASSLADLYQPQHF
>TRBJ2-1|-|TRBD1|TRBV7-3
TGTGCCAGCAGCCCACAGGGGCGTACCTATGAGCAGTTCTTC
CASSPQGRTYEQFF
>TRBJ1-1|-|-|TRBV6-5
TGTGCCAGCAGTCCCCAGGGTCTCGCTGAAGCTTTCTTT
CASSPQGLAEAFF
>TRBJ2-1|-|TRBD2|TRBV14
TGTGCCAGCAGCTATCTAGCGGGGGGACAGAATGAGCAGTTCTTC
CASSYLAGGQNEQFF
>TRBJ2-1|-|-|TRBV19
TGTGCCAGTAGTATAAGAGGCTACAATGAGCAGTTCTTC
CASSIRGYNEQFF
>TRBJ2-2|-|TRBD2|TRBV29-1
TGCAGCGTAGCTAGCGGGAGTCTTAGCACCGGGGAGCTGTTTTTT
CSVASGSLSTGELFF
>TRBJ1-2|-|-|TRBV7-8
TGTGCCAGCAGCTTACCCAATGGTGGCTACACCTTC
CASSLPNGGYTF
>TRBJ1-5|-|-|TRBV6-5
TGTGCCAGCAGTTACGATAGGGTGGATCAGCCCCAGCATTTT
CASSYDRVDQPQHF
>TRBJ2-7|-|TRBD1|TRBV6-2/TRBV6-3
TGTGCCAGCAGTTATTACAGGGGGCGTCCCCACGAGCAGTACTTC
CASSYYRGRPHEQYF
>TRBJ1-5|-|TRBD1|TRBV6-5
TGTGCCAGCAGTTACCTAGGGACAGTAGTTCATCAGCCCCAGCATTTT
CASSYLGTVVHQPQHF
>TRBJ1-1|-|-|TRBV7-2
TGTGCCAGCAGCTTAGCCCGGGGCACAACGATGGGAACTGAAGCTTTCTTT
CASSLARGTTMGTEAFF
>TRBJ1-1|-|-|TRBV4-1
TGCGCCAGCAGCCAAGCCTCATTAGCTACAGGGTTCGTCACTGAAGCTTTCTTT
CASSQASLATGFVTEAFF
>TRBJ1-2|-|-|TRBV18
TGTGCCAGCTCACCACCCGGGACAAGCTATGGCTACACCTTC
CASSPPGTSYGYTF
>TRBJ1-1|-|TRBD1|TRBV15
TGTGCCACCAGCAGAACAACAGGGGGGAACACTGAAGCTTTCTTT
CATSRTTGGNTEAFF
>TRBJ2-7|-|-|TRBV7-9
TGTGCCAGCAGCGGCACCGGGACTTACTCCTACGAGCAGTACTTC
CASSGTGTYSYEQYF
>TRBJ2-7|few|-|TRBV20-1
TGCAGTGCTCGTATTGACTACGAGCAGTACTTC
CSARIDYEQYF
>TRBJ1-5|-|-|TRBV2
TGTGCCAGCACCGCCGGACAGAGAAATCAGCCCCAGCATTTT
CASTAGQRNQPQHF
>TRBJ2-1|-|TRBD1|TRBV6-5
TGTGCCAGCAGTTACGGGACAGGGGTCATCAATGAGCAGTTCTTC
CASSYGTGVINEQFF
>TRBJ2-6|-|TRBD2|TRBV14
TGTGCCAGCAGCAAAGCGGGAGCCGGGGCCAACGTCCTGACTTTC
CASSKAGAGANVLTF
>TRBJ1-1|few|-|TRBV7-9
TGTGCCAGCAGCTTATCTGCAATCCCTGAAGCTTTCTTT
CASSLSAIPEAFF
>TRBJ1-5|-|TRBD1|TRBV12-5
TGTGCTAGTGGTTTTTGGACAGGGGACAATCAGCCCCAGCATTTT
CASGFWTGDNQPQHF
>TRBJ1-4|once|TRBD1|TRBV12-3/TRBV12-4
TGTGCCAGCAGTCAGGGGGAGAAACTGTTTTTT
CASSQGEKLFF
>TRBJ2-5|-|-|TRBV11-2
TGTGCCAGCAGCCTGTTTGGACTCCTGAGCGGAGAGACCCAGTACTTC
CASSLFGLLSGETQYF
>TRBJ2-2|-|TRBD2|TRBV5-4
TGTGCCAGCAGCCCCCGGGGGGAACGCACCGGGGAGCTGTTTTTT
CASSPRGERTGELFF
>TRBJ1-4|-|-|TRBV18
TGTGCCAGCTCACTTCACCAGGGGCGGGCTAATGAAAAACTGTTTTTT
CASSLHQGRANEKLFF
>TRBJ2-5|-|TRBD1|TRBV7-9
TGTGCCAGCAGCCCCAGGGACAGGCTCCAAGAGACCCAGTACTTC
CASSPRDRLQETQYF
>TRBJ1-6|-|TRBD1|TRBV9
TGTGCCAGCAGCGTAGGGGGAACAGGGGGAAATTCACCCCTCCACTTT
CASSVGGTGGNSPLHF
>TRBJ2-7|once|TRBD1|TRBV11-2
TGTGCCAGCAGTTTCAGGGACAGTAAGTACTTC
CASSFRDSKYF
>TRBJ1-3|-|-|TRBV7-9
TGTGCCAGCAGCCTACCCCCTGGAAACACCATATATTTT
CASSLPPGNTIYF
>TRBJ2-5|-|-|TRBV19
TGTGCCAGTAGTATCAAGGGAGGGGGAGAGACCCAGTACTTC
CASSIKGGGETQYF
>TRBJ2-5|-|-|TRBV7-7
TGTGCTAGCAGCCCAACAGGTATAACGAAAGAGACCCAGTACTTC
CASSPTGITKETQYF
>TRBJ1-1|-|-|TRBV20-1
TGCAGTGCTAGTCCACAGGGGAACACTGAAGCTTTCTTT
CSASPQGNTEAFF
>TRBJ2-7|-|-|TRBV19
TGTGCCAGTAGCTGGGGGAGGCAGGGGGTCTACGAGCAGTACTTC
CASSWGRQGVYEQYF